This T cell receptor (beta chain) was obtained from a study of CD4 and CD8 cells across lung adenocarcinoma regions. Donors had localized lung adenocarcinoma, a non-small cell lung cancer. This clonotype has more than one count but fewer than ten. A much larger clonotype is one base distant, so this may be a read error. V was pared by 7 bases and J by 11 bases, with 10 bases of the junction left unmatched. Germline values: CDR1 MNHNS, CDR2 SASEGT. CDR3 length: 12 amino acids. TCRdb reprocessed the PCR reads with MiXCR, giving one entry per CDR3 protein. The sample shows 9,000 to 10,000 distinct CDR3 sequences, about half of them seen only once.

The chain links TRBV6-1 to TRBJ2-5; 7 bases align to TRBD2. Input material: CD4+ T cells from the margin of a lung tumor. This receptor was identified in a male donor with lung adenocarcinoma. The CD4 and CD8 labels of this study may be unreliable. For the CDR3, the DNA is TGTGCCAGCATAAGGGAGGGAAATGAGCAGTACTTC. Translation gives CASIREGNEQYF.